Shown below are 9 T cell receptor beta chains from a single sample sequenced in a study of blood T cell repertoires in COVID-19. TCRdb's copy holds only in-frame clones and misses some; the assay was immunoSEQ multiplex PCR. The sample consists of more than 250,000 clones, under 90% of them appearing once. Specimen: peripheral blood. These receptors originate from a human donor in a cohort sampled during active COVID-19.

With regard to this clone: The sample carries other DNA sequences with the same CDR3. The chain carries TRBV18 and TRBJ1-1; D possibly corresponds to TRBD1 (5 bases). Trimming took 3 bases from V and 2 from J, leaving 7 bases between them. This CDR3 contains 13 residues. Germline lookup yields CDR1 KGHSH and CDR2 LQKENI. As DNA, the CDR3 is TGTGCCAGCTCACCGGGGGGAAACACTGAAGCTTTCTTT. Translating it yields CASSPGGNTEAFF.

The gene calls are TRBV4-1 and TRBJ2-3, with TRBD2 matching 11 bases. With V trimmed by 2 bases and J by 3 bases, 7 bases remained unmatched. The length of the CDR3 is 17 residues. The germline gives CDR1 MGHRA, CDR2 YSYEKL. The CDR3, as DNA: TGCGCCAGCAGCCAATGGTTAGCTAGCGGGGGGACAGATACGCAGTATTTT. It encodes CASSQWLASGGTDTQYF.

The gene calls are TRBV19 and TRBJ1-5, with D unclear. V lost 7 bases and J lost 5, with 12 bases in between. CDR3 size: 13 residues. The germline V gene has CDR1 LNHDA and CDR2 SQIVND (reference sequence). The CDR3 is CASTHYLDQPQHF. CDR3 nucleotides: TGTGCCAGTACTCATTATTTAGATCAGCCCCAGCATTTT. Full variable domain (missing parts from reference TRBV19 and TRBJ1-5): DGGITQSPKYLFRKEGQNVTLSCEQNLNHDAMYWYRQDPGQGLRLIYYSQIVNDFQKGDIAEGYSVSREKKESFPLTVTSAQKNPTAFYLCASTHYLDQPQHFGDGTRLSIL.

This clone showed up just a few times. The chain has TRBV19 and TRBJ1-5; maybe TRBD1 (6 bases). Germline-derived CDR1 and CDR2 are LNHDA and SQIVND (reference sequence). The V gene lost 0 bases and the J gene lost 0 bases, with 12 bases spanning the gap. The CDR3 extends over 17 amino acids. This CDR3 reads CASSIDRQAYSNQPQHF. CDR3 DNA sequence: TGTGCCAGTAGTATAGATCGACAGGCATATAGCAATCAGCCCCAGCATTTT.

This rearrangement joins TRBV6-5 to TRBJ2-7; possibly TRBD1 for D (6 bases). The CDR3 covers 11 residues. The germline CDR1 and CDR2 sequences are MNHEY and SVGAGI. Trimming took 8 bases from V and 3 from J, leaving 8 bases between them. CDR3 DNA sequence: TGTGCCAGCCAGGGGAACTACGAGCAGTACTTC. It codes for CASQGNYEQYF.

There are a few counts of this clone. The J gene is TRBJ2-7, the V gene TRBV12-3 or TRBV12-4, with 7 positions matching TRBD1. The CDR3 consists of 13 residues. The V segment lost 6 bases and the J segment 6 bases; nucleotides outside the gene matches: 8. CDR3 nucleotides: TGTGCCAGCAGCATTAGAGGGGGCGGCGAGCAGTACTTC. This gives the protein CASSIRGGGEQYF.

The genes are TRBV2 and TRBJ2-2; 12 bases line up with TRBD2. The trim removed 7 bases at V and 2 bases at J, leaving 8 bases unmatched. CDR3 length: 17 amino acids. CDR1 is SNHLY and CDR2 is FYNNEI in the germline V gene. CDR3 in DNA: TGTGCCAGCATATACGGGACTAGCGGGCTAAACACCGGGGAGCTGTTTTTT. It translates to CASIYGTSGLNTGELFF.

J is TRBJ2-3 and V is TRBV27, with TRBD2 as a possible D gene (5 bases). With 2 bases removed from V and 0 bases from J, the gap between germline ends came to 15 bases. The CDR3 runs 17 residues. CDR1 and CDR2 from the germline V gene are MNHEY and SMNVEV (reference sequence). The CDR3 DNA follows: TGTGCCAGCAGTTTACGAGGACTTGGCCTAAGCACAGATACGCAGTATTTT. Its translation: CASSLRGLGLSTDTQYF.

This sequence joins TRBV2 and TRBJ1-4; maybe TRBD1 (5 bases). The CDR3 runs 15 residues. Germline loops: CDR1 SNHLY, CDR2 FYNNEI. V was shortened by 6 bases and J by 7 bases, with 18 bases between the two germline ends. CDR3 amino acids: CASRGQVIGGEKLFF. CDR3 nucleotide sequence: TGTGCCAGCAGGGGGCAAGTCATCGGGGGTGAAAAACTGTTTTTT.